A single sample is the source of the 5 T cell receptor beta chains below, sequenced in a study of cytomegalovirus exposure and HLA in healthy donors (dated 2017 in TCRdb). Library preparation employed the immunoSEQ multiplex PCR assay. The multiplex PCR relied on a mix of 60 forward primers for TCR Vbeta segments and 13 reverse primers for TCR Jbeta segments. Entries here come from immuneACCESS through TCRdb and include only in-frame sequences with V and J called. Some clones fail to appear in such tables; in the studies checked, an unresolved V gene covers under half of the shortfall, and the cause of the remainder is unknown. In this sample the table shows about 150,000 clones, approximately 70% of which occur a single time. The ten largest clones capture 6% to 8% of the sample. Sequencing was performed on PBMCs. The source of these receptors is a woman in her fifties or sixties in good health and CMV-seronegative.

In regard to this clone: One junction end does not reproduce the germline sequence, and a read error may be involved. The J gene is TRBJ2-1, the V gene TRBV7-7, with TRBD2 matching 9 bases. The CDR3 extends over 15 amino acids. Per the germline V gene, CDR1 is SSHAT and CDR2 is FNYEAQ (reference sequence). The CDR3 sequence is CASSPLAGSYNEQFF. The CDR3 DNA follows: TGTGCTAGCAGCCCCCTAGCGGGGAGTTACAATGAGCAGTTCTTC.

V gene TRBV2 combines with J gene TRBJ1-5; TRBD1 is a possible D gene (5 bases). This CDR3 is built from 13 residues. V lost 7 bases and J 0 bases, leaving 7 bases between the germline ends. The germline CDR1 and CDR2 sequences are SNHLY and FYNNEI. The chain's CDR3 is CASTDSSNQPQHF. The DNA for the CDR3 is TGTGCCAGCACCGACAGTAGCAATCAGCCCCAGCATTTT.

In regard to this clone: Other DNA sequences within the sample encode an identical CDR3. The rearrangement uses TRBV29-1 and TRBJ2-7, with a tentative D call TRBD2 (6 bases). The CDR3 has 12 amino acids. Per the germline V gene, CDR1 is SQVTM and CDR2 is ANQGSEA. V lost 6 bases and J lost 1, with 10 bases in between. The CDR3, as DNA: TGCAGCGTGGGGGGACTTTCCTACGAGCAGTACTTC. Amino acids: CSVGGLSYEQYF.

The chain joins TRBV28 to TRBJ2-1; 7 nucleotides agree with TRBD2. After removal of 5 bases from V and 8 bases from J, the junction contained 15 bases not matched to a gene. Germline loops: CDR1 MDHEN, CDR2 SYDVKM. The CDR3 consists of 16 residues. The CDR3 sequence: CASSRYGRTMGDEQFF. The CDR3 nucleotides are TGTGCCAGCAGTCGTTACGGGAGGACCATGGGGGATGAGCAGTTCTTC.

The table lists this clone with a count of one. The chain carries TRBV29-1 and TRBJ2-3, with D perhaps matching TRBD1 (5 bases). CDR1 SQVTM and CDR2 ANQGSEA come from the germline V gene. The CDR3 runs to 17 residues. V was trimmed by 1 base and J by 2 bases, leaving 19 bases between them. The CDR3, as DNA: TGCAGCGTTGAAGTAATTCAAAAGGGGAAGATCACAGATACGCAGTATTTT. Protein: CSVEVIQKGKITDTQYF.